This is a list of T cell receptor beta chains from one sample in a study of cytomegalovirus exposure and HLA in healthy donors. Generated by immunoSEQ multiplex PCR, the TCRdb table keeps only in-frame clones and is missing some. The sample consists of 90,000 to 120,000 clones, over 70% of them appearing once. The sequencing input was PBMCs. Receptors originate from a man between 25 and 39 years old in good health and CMV-seronegative. Both conserved end residues are part of each CDR3. A D gene is named only where the DNA matches it firmly. Expanded clones are given a class, and other clones once, few, many or no size at all.

TRBJ2-3,TRBV7-8,-,-,TGTGCCAGCAGCTCTCAACTTATCCGGGGTTACACAGATACGCAGTATTTT,CASSSQLIRGYTDTQYF
TRBJ2-2,TRBV2,TRBD1,-,TGTGCCAGCAACAGACAGGGAAGTAACACCGGGGAGCTGTTTTTT,CASNRQGSNTGELFF
TRBJ1-1,TRBV2,-,few,TGTGCCAGCTCGGGCGGGAGTGGCGGCACTGAAGCTTTCTTT,CASSGGSGGTEAFF
TRBJ1-5,TRBV12-5,-,few,TGTGCTAGTGGTTTGGTACTAGGAGGAAGCGGGCAGCCCCAGCATTTT,CASGLVLGGSGQPQHF
TRBJ2-1,TRBV30,TRBD2,-,TGTGCCTGGAGTAAGCGGGGGCCCTTATATGAGTCCTACAATGAGCAGTTCTTC,CAWSKRGPLYESYNEQFF
TRBJ1-1,TRBV6-1,TRBD1,-,TGTGCCAGCAGTGGTGGGACAGGGAAAGGCACTGAAGCTTTCTTT,CASSGGTGKGTEAFF
TRBJ1-1,TRBV6-1,-,few,TGTGCCAGCAGAAGACAGATGAACACTGAAGCTTTCTTT,CASRRQMNTEAFF
TRBJ2-7,TRBV6-1,TRBD2,-,TGTGCCAGCAGTGCACACCCGACTAGCGGATACGAGCAGTACTTC,CASSAHPTSGYEQYF
TRBJ2-7,TRBV2,-,once,TGTGCCGGGACAAGGACAGCACCCTACGAGCAGTACTTC,CAGTRTAPYEQYF
TRBJ1-1,TRBV30,-,-,TGTGCCTGGAGAGAGCCACGAAACACTGAAGCTTTCTTT,CAWREPRNTEAFF
TRBJ1-2,TRBV25-1,TRBD1,-,TGTGCCAGCAGTGGGGACAGGGGCGAACTCTATGGCTACACCTTC,CASSGDRGELYGYTF
TRBJ2-2,TRBV5-1,TRBD2,once,TGCGCCAGCAGCTCGACTAGCGGGAGAACCGGGGAGCTGTTTTTT,CASSSTSGRTGELFF
TRBJ2-4,TRBV6-5,-,-,TGTGCCAGCAGCTCAGCGACTAAAAACATTCAGTACTTC,CASSSATKNIQYF
TRBJ2-5,TRBV30,-,-,TGTGCCTGGAGTGCCAACCCTCTCGTGTTTGGGAGCCAAGAGACCCAGTACTTC,CAWSANPLVFGSQETQYF
TRBJ2-3,TRBV6-1,-,-,TGTGCCAGCAGTGAAGCCCAGCAGGGTGCAGATACGCAGTATTTT,CASSEAQQGADTQYF
TRBJ1-2,TRBV19,TRBD1,once,TGTGCCAGTAGTTCCCCGGGACAGGACTATGGCTACACCTTC,CASSSPGQDYGYTF
TRBJ1-4,TRBV2,-,-,TGTGCCAGCAGCGTAAACAGGGTCCCTAGGGAAAAACTGTTTTTT,CASSVNRVPREKLFF
TRBJ1-1,TRBV7-9,-,-,TGTGCCAGCAGCTTAGACAGGGTAAGGTCTGAAGCTTTCTTT,CASSLDRVRSEAFF
TRBJ2-1,TRBV5-1,TRBD2,few,TGCGCCAGCAGCCCGACTAGCGGGAGGGAAAATGAGCAGTTCTTC,CASSPTSGRENEQFF
TRBJ2-7,TRBV1,-,-,TGCACCAGCAGCCAAGCCTTCTTCGAGCAGTACTTC,CTSSQAFFEQYF
TRBJ1-6,TRBV11-2,-,-,TGTGCCAGCAGCCCCTGGCCGGGGGATTCACCCCTCCACTTT,CASSPWPGDSPLHF
TRBJ1-1,TRBV14,TRBD1,-,TGTGCCAGCTACCGCAGGGGGTCGAACACTGAAGCTTTCTTT,CASYRRGSNTEAFF
TRBJ2-7,TRBV7-9,TRBD2,-,TGTGCCAGCAGCTTAGGACTAGCGGGGCTCGACGAGCAGTACTTC,CASSLGLAGLDEQYF
TRBJ1-2,TRBV2,-,few,TGTGCCAGCAGTGCCGGCAGGGTCTATGGCGGCTACACCTTC,CASSAGRVYGGYTF
TRBJ2-3,TRBV30,-,-,TGTGCCTGGAGTGTGCTAGCCTCAGATACGCAGTATTTT,CAWSVLASDTQYF
TRBJ2-7,TRBV19,TRBD1,-,TGTGCCAGTAGTATATCGCAGGGGGCAAGTGAGTACTTC,CASSISQGASEYF
TRBJ2-3,TRBV6-1,-,-,TGTGCCATTAGGGACTGGCGCACAGATACGCAGTATTTT,CAIRDWRTDTQYF
TRBJ2-7,TRBV6-6,TRBD1,-,TGTGCCAGCAGCCTGACAGGGAGCTACGAGCAGTACTTC,CASSLTGSYEQYF
TRBJ1-2,TRBV13,TRBD1,-,TGTGCCAGCAGCAGGGGGACAGGGGTCTTCGGGGGCTACACCTTC,CASSRGTGVFGGYTF
TRBJ2-7,TRBV30,TRBD1,-,TGTGCCACCGAGGGACAGGGCTACTCCTACGAGCAGTACTTC,CATEGQGYSYEQYF
TRBJ2-5,TRBV30,TRBD1,-,TGTGCCTCCTCGGACAGGTGGGGTACCCAAGAGACCCAGTACTTC,CASSDRWGTQETQYF
TRBJ2-3,TRBV9,TRBD2,-,TGTGCCAGCAGCGTACAGGGTGGACTAGCGGCAGATACGCAGTATTTT,CASSVQGGLAADTQYF
TRBJ1-2,TRBV29-1,-,-,TGCAGCGTTGAACATGCAGGCACACCGGGGGGCTACACCTTC,CSVEHAGTPGGYTF
TRBJ1-4,TRBV6-5,-,-,TGTGCCAGCAGTTACAGACCACTAGAAAAACTGTTTTTT,CASSYRPLEKLFF
TRBJ1-3,TRBV15,-,few,TGTGCCACCAGCAGAGAAACAGGGTCTGGAAACACCATATATTTT,CATSRETGSGNTIYF
TRBJ1-2,TRBV4-1,-,-,TGCGCCAGCAGCCAAGATTTCGTCATCGGCTATGGCTACACCTTC,CASSQDFVIGYGYTF
TRBJ2-1,TRBV7-8,TRBD1,-,TGTGCCAGCAGCCCCGGGACAGGGGTCAATGAGCAGTTCTTC,CASSPGTGVNEQFF
TRBJ2-3,TRBV6-1,-,-,TGTGCCAGCAGTGATTCGCAGGGGCTAACAGATACGCAGTATTTT,CASSDSQGLTDTQYF
TRBJ2-7,TRBV29-1,-,-,TGCAGCGCAGTACGCCAAAGCTCCTACGAGCAGTACTTC,CSAVRQSSYEQYF
TRBJ2-2,TRBV29-1,-,-,TGCAGCGTTGGGCTAGCATTACCCGGGGAGCTGTTTTTT,CSVGLALPGELFF
TRBJ2-7,TRBV23-1,-,-,TGCGCCAGCAGTCACCCAGGGAGGGAGCAGTACTTC,CASSHPGREQYF
TRBJ2-1,TRBV2,TRBD2,few,TGTGCCAGCAGGACCGGGACTAGCGGGATTGGTGAGCAGTTCTTC,CASRTGTSGIGEQFF
TRBJ1-1,TRBV10-2,-,-,TGCGCCAGCAGTGAAAAGGTGCCAGAGGTGGTCTTT,CASSEKVPEVVF
TRBJ1-1,TRBV6-1,TRBD1,-,TGTGCCAGCAGTGGGACAGGGGTAAACACTGAAGCTTTCTTT,CASSGTGVNTEAFF
TRBJ1-1,TRBV30,-,-,TGTGCCTGGAGTGTACGCGGGGGGACTGAAGCTTTCTTT,CAWSVRGGTEAFF
TRBJ2-7,TRBV15,TRBD1,once,TGTGCCACCAGCCCGGGACAGACCTACGAGCAGTACTTC,CATSPGQTYEQYF